The following is a TCR beta chain sequence with its context. This entry belongs to a study of blood T cell repertoires in COVID-19. Study-wide context: Some COVID-19 samples were acute and others convalescent; all came from the United States, Italy and Spain. T cells, B-cell-depleted T cells, or PBMCs supplied cDNA or gDNA.

The assay was immunoSEQ multiplex PCR, and TCRdb's table has in-frame clones only and misses some. The sample has around 70,000 clones, roughly 87% seen once. The CDR3 spans 14 residues. CDR1 is SGHTA and CDR2 is FQGNSA in the germline V gene. Trimming at V came to 4 bases and at J to 4 bases, leaving 4 bases not matched to a gene. The sequencing input was peripheral blood. This receptor was obtained from a woman older than 75 with active or convalescent COVID-19. The gene calls are TRBV7-2 and TRBJ2-3; 8 nucleotides align to TRBD2. CDR3 protein: CASSSISGADTQYF. The CDR3 bases are TGTGCCAGCAGCTCCATTAGCGGGGCAGATACGCAGTATTTT.